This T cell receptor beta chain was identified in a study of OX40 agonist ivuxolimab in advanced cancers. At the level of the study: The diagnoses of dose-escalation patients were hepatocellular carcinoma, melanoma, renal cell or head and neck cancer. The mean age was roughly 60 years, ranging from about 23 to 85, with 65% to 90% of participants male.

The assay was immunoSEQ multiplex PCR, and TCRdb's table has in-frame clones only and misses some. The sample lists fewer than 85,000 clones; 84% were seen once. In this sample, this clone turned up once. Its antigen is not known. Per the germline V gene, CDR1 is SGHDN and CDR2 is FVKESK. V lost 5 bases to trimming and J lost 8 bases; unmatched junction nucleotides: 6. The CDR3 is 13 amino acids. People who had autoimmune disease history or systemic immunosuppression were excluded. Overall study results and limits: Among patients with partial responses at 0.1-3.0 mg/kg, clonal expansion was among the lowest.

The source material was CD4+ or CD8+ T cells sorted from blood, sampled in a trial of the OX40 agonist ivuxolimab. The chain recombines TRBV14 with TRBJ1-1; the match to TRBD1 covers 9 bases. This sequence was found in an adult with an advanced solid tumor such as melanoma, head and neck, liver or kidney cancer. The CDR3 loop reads CASSYRGRGEAFF. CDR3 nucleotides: TGTGCCAGCAGCTACAGGGGGCGGGGAGAAGCTTTCTTT.